The next 22 T cell receptor beta chains were all read from a single sample in a study of T cell changes during pregnancy in multiple sclerosis. The repertoire was sequenced with immunoSEQ multiplex PCR; TCRdb's copy has only in-frame clones and lacks some. Here the sample spans approximately 24,000 clones, more than 75% being singletons. The sequenced sample was CD4+ T cells from peripheral blood mononuclear cells, obtained in the second trimester of pregnancy. These receptors were obtained from a female donor in good health, enrolled as a control in a pregnancy study.

This chain joins TRBV7-2 and TRBJ1-6; D ambiguous. The CDR3 contains 17 residues. The germline V and J ends were trimmed by 1 base and 4 bases, with 14 bases remaining between them. The germline CDR1 and CDR2 sequences are SGHTA and FQGNSA. CDR3 in amino acids: CASSLGVSPRYNSPLHF. The CDR3 region has the DNA TGTGCCAGCAGCTTAGGAGTGTCCCCGAGGTATAATTCACCCCTCCACTTT.

The chain recombines TRBV28 with TRBJ2-7, with 12 positions matching TRBD2. The CDR3 has 15 amino acids. Germline V CDR1 and CDR2: MDHEN, SYDVKM. After removal of 2 bases from V and 5 bases from J, the junction contained 4 bases not matched to a gene. The CDR3 DNA sequence: TGTGCCAGCAGTTTACTAGCGGGAGGGCTTGACGAGCAGTACTTC. Translated: CASSLLAGGLDEQYF.

The V and J genes are TRBV4-1 and TRBJ2-5, with D possibly matching TRBD2 (6 bases). In germline, CDR1 is MGHRA, CDR2 YSYEKL. V was cut by 2 bases and J by 5 bases, with 12 bases left in between. CDR3 length equals 14 residues. The CDR3: CASSQRDSGETQYF. As DNA, the CDR3 is TGCGCCAGCAGCCAACGGGACTCCGGGGAGACCCAGTACTTC.

The chain joins TRBV7-3 to TRBJ1-1, with no clear D. Per germline, CDR1 SGHTA and CDR2 FQGTGA. V was trimmed by 5 bases and J by 2 bases, leaving 15 bases between them. This CDR3 comprises 15 residues. CDR3 sequence: CASSALRQRNTEAFF. The CDR3 nucleotides read TGTGCCAGCAGCGCCCTTAGGCAGCGAAACACTGAAGCTTTCTTT.

The V call is TRBV2, the J call TRBJ1-3; TRBD1 might be the D (6 bases). Between the trimmed V and J ends, which lost 0 bases and 2 bases, there was a span of 17 bases. This CDR3 has 18 residues. The V gene's germline CDR1 is SNHLY and CDR2 FYNNEI. The CDR3 sequence is CASSEAIGGASTGNTIYF. CDR3 nucleotide sequence: TGTGCCAGCAGTGAAGCAATAGGGGGGGCGTCGACTGGAAACACCATATATTTT.

The chain links TRBV6-5 to TRBJ1-2, with D possibly being TRBD1 (5 bases). The CDR3 length is 15 residues. Trimming removed 4 bases at V and 7 bases at J, with 19 bases between. Per the germline V gene, CDR1 is MNHEY and CDR2 is SVGAGI. The CDR3 DNA is TGTGCCAGCAGTTCCTCGCCTGGACCGGGGGTTGGCTACACCTTC. Amino acids: CASSSSPGPGVGYTF.

The rearrangement joins TRBV11-2 to TRBJ2-7, with 11 bases matching TRBD1. This CDR3 is 17 amino acids long. V was clipped by 1 base and J by 2 bases; unmatched bases: 7. Germline-derived CDR1 and CDR2 are SGHAT and FQNNGV. The CDR3 region is CASSLALDRGRAYEQYF. In DNA, the CDR3 is TGTGCCAGCAGCTTAGCCCTGGACAGGGGGCGCGCCTACGAGCAGTACTTC.

The chain links TRBV9 to TRBJ2-1; TRBD2 matches 7 bases. The germline V gene has CDR1 SGDLS and CDR2 YYNGEE. V shed 0 bases, J shed 9 bases, and the junction held 12 bases outside the gene matches. This CDR3 has 16 residues. The CDR3 region is CASSVVISGAGGEQFF. For the CDR3, the DNA is TGTGCCAGCAGCGTAGTTATAAGCGGGGCCGGTGGTGAGCAGTTCTTC.

The chain employs TRBV10-3 and TRBJ2-6; 9 nucleotides align to TRBD1. The CDR3 has 18 residues. The germline V gene has CDR1 ENHRY and CDR2 SYGVKD. V lost 8 bases, J lost 0 bases, and 11 bases stayed unmatched. CDR3 in amino acids: CAIHLRTGESSGANVLTF. Written as DNA, the CDR3 is TGTGCCATCCACCTCAGGACAGGGGAGAGCTCTGGGGCCAACGTCCTGACTTTC.

The chain couples TRBV6-5 to TRBJ2-7, with D tentatively TRBD1 (6 bases). The CDR3 is 13 residues long. Trimming took 7 bases from V and 6 from J, leaving 16 bases between them. From germline, CDR1 is MNHEY and CDR2 SVGAGI. CDR3 in DNA: TGTGCCAGCAAGCCAGGGGTTCATGCCGAGCAGTACTTC. Translated: CASKPGVHAEQYF.

The chain recombines TRBV19 with TRBJ2-1, with 7 bases fitting TRBD1. CDR1 is LNHDA and CDR2 is SQIVND in the germline V gene (reference sequence). This CDR3 is built from 14 residues. The junction had 3 bases not matched to a gene; V was cut back by 5 bases and J by 2 bases. The CDR3 DNA is TGTGCCAGTAGTCGCGGACAGGCCTACAATGAGCAGTTCTTC. It yields the protein CASSRGQAYNEQFF.

The J gene is TRBJ2-7, the V gene TRBV7-9; 7 bases match TRBD1. The CDR3 runs 15 residues. Germline trimming cut 5 bases from V and 1 base from J; bases unmatched to any gene: 8. Germline lookup yields CDR1 SEHNR and CDR2 FQNEAQ (reference sequence). Here the CDR3 DNA reads TGTGCCAGCAGCGGCCGGGACAGTAAATCCTACGAGCAGTACTTC. Amino acid sequence: CASSGRDSKSYEQYF.

The V and J genes are TRBV19 and TRBJ2-2, with a possible D match to TRBD1 (6 bases). Trimming shortened V by 1 base and J by 3 bases, and 12 bases separated the two germline ends. The CDR3 totals 16 residues. Germline V lookup: CDR1 LNHDA, CDR2 SQIVND (reference sequence). This chain's CDR3 is CASSIGGGAYTGELFF. The CDR3 nucleotides read TGTGCCAGTAGTATAGGAGGGGGTGCTTACACCGGGGAGCTGTTTTTT.

This chain uses TRBV2 with TRBJ1-5; TRBD1 matches 9 bases. The junction had 7 bases not matched to a gene; V was cut back by 3 bases and J by 7 bases. This CDR3 region has 15 residues. Germline CDR1 SNHLY, CDR2 FYNNEI. The CDR3 spells CASSDRTGAGQPQHF. The CDR3 DNA follows: TGTGCCAGCAGTGACAGGACAGGGGCGGGACAGCCCCAGCATTTT.

The chain carries TRBV2 and TRBJ1-5; 9 bases align to TRBD1. Unmatched junction bases numbered 11, after V lost 2 bases and J lost 3 bases. Germline lookup yields CDR1 SNHLY and CDR2 FYNNEI. The CDR3 consists of 18 residues. The CDR3 protein is CASSERTKGDRVNQPQHF. CDR3 nucleotides: TGTGCCAGCAGTGAACGAACGAAGGGGGACAGGGTCAATCAGCCCCAGCATTTT.

The rearrangement links TRBV6-6 to TRBJ1-5; 7 bases agree with TRBD1. Germline V CDR1 and CDR2: MNHNY, SVGAGI (reference sequence). CDR3 length: 16 residues. Losses at the gene ends were 0 bases for V and 3 bases for J; bases not matched to a gene: 5. The chain's CDR3 is CASSYSTGANNQPQHF. DNA for the CDR3: TGTGCCAGCAGTTACTCCACAGGGGCCAACAATCAGCCCCAGCATTTT.

The chain combines TRBV9 with TRBJ1-4; 7 bases map to TRBD1. Germline CDR1 is SGDLS and CDR2 is YYNGEE. V lost 3 bases and J lost 8; bases outside the gene matches: 7. CDR3 size: 14 residues. CDR3 nucleotide sequence: TGTGCCAGCAGCGCGACAGGGAGGCGGGAAAAACTGTTTTTT. Residues: CASSATGRREKLFF.

This chain joins TRBV29-1 and TRBJ1-1, with 8 bases that match TRBD1. Germline assignment: CDR1 SQVTM and CDR2 ANQGSEA. The CDR3 spans 14 residues. V lost 7 bases, J lost 0 bases, and 7 bases stayed unmatched. As DNA, the CDR3 is TGCAGCGCTACGGGACAGGACATGAACACTGAAGCTTTCTTT. Translated: CSATGQDMNTEAFF.

The chain joins TRBV7-3 to TRBJ2-1, with D tentatively TRBD1 (5 bases). The germline CDR1 and CDR2 sequences are SGHTA and FQGTGA. V gave up 5 bases and J gave up 9 bases, with 11 bases separating them. The CDR3 is made up of 12 amino acids. The chain's CDR3 is CASSPDNIEQFF. CDR3 DNA: TGTGCCAGCAGCCCGGACAACATTGAGCAGTTCTTC.

The J gene is TRBJ2-3, the V gene TRBV5-4; TRBD1 might be the D (5 bases). CDR3 length equals 16 residues. Looked up from germline, CDR1 is SGHNT and CDR2 is YYREEE (reference sequence). The V end lost 2 bases, the J end lost 2 bases, and 15 bases lay between the germline ends. The CDR3 nucleotides read TGTGCCAGCAGCTTAAAACAGGAAACCGCCACAGATACGCAGTATTTT. Protein: CASSLKQETATDTQYF.

The chain uses TRBV6-1 and TRBJ2-3; 7 bases are shared with TRBD2. The germline V gene has CDR1 MNHNS and CDR2 SASEGT. After removal of 1 base from V and 4 bases from J, the junction contained 8 bases not matched to a gene. The CDR3 consists of 16 residues. The CDR3 is CASSEEASGGPDTQYF. DNA for the CDR3: TGTGCCAGCAGTGAAGAGGCTAGCGGTGGACCAGATACGCAGTATTTT.

The gene calls are TRBV7-9 and TRBJ1-2; 9 nucleotides match TRBD1. Germline V CDR1 and CDR2: SEHNR, FQNEAQ (reference sequence). CDR3 length: 14 amino acids. Unmatched junction bases numbered 5, after V lost 1 base and J lost 8 bases. The CDR3 DNA reads TGTGCCAGCAGCTTAGGAACAGGGGGCGAGGGCTACACCTTC. Amino acids: CASSLGTGGEGYTF.